This T cell receptor (beta chain) stems from a study of blood T cell repertoires in COVID-19. Whole-study context: Acute and convalescent COVID-19 specimens originated in the United States, Italy and Spain.

Assay used: immunoSEQ multiplex PCR; TCRdb lists only in-frame clones, some missing. The sample carries 85,000 to 120,000 clones, about 91% recorded once. The clonotype comes from a man in his late teens or twenties with acute or convalescent COVID-19. Sequencing was carried out using peripheral blood.

The CDR3 coding sequence is TGTGCCAGCAGCCCTAGCAGGAATGAGCAGTTCTTC. Its translation is CASSPSRNEQFF. The V gene is TRBV11-2, the J gene TRBJ2-1, with D tentatively TRBD2 (5 bases). With 5 bases removed from V and 7 bases from J, the gap between germline ends came to 9 bases. CDR1 and CDR2 from the germline V gene are SGHAT and FQNNGV. The CDR3 spans 12 residues.